A single sample is the source of the 18 T cell receptor beta chains below, sequenced in a study of blood T cell repertoires in COVID-19 (TCRdb year 2020). The protocol used for the library was the immunoSEQ multiplex PCR assay. Not all clones reach the TCRdb copy of this immuneACCESS table, which keeps in-frame sequences only. Checked studies attribute under half of the gap to unresolved V genes and leave the rest unexplained. The sample yields 170,000 or so clones; around 87% were counted once. The top ten constitute about 0.6% of the sample. Sequencing used peripheral blood. Every receptor here comes from a man between 60 and 70 years old with COVID-19, enrolled during active disease.

The chain links TRBV2 to TRBJ2-3; D is ambiguous. V was pared by 6 bases and J by 8 bases, with 15 bases between. The CDR3 extends over 13 amino acids. Germline CDR1 SNHLY, CDR2 FYNNEI. In DNA, the CDR3 is TGTGCCAGCAGCGCCGAGGAGAGACTTACGCAGTATTTT. The encoded protein is CASSAEERLTQYF.

This sequence joins TRBV3-1 (or the pseudogene TRBV3-2) and TRBJ2-7; TRBD2 agrees at 10 bases. The trim removed 11 bases at V and 3 bases at J, leaving 7 bases unmatched. This CDR3 comprises 13 residues. Germline CDR1 is LGHDT and CDR2 is YNNKEL (reference sequence). The DNA for the CDR3 is TGTGCCTCCTCTAGCGGGAGAGACTACGAGCAGTACTTC. It encodes CASSSGRDYEQYF.

The chain recombines TRBV24-1 with TRBJ2-5; 7 bases agree with TRBD1. There are 14 residues in the CDR3. The trim removed 2 bases at V and 5 bases at J, leaving 4 bases unmatched. Germline V gene sequence: CDR1 KGHDR, CDR2 SFDVKD. CDR3 region: CATSDYRGRETQYF. CDR3 sequence (DNA): TGTGCCACCAGTGATTACAGGGGTCGGGAGACCCAGTACTTC.

The chain employs TRBV5-1 and TRBJ1-2, with a possible D match to TRBD1 (5 bases). The CDR3 is 13 amino acids. Germline CDR1 and CDR2: SGHRS and YFSETQ. Trimming pared 1 base from V and 8 bases from J, leaving 12 bases between. The CDR3 loop reads CASSLLGGGGYTF. The CDR3 nucleotides are TGCGCCAGCAGCTTGCTGGGGGGTGGCGGCTACACCTTC.

The V and J genes are TRBV14 and TRBJ1-3, with 7 bases fitting TRBD1. V gave up 4 bases and J gave up 3 bases; unmatched junction bases: 3. This CDR3 is 14 amino acids long. Germline CDR1 is SGHDN and CDR2 is FVKESK. This CDR3 is CASSRQGGGNTIYF. The CDR3 coding sequence is TGTGCCAGCAGCCGACAGGGCGGTGGAAACACCATATATTTT.

The chain combines TRBV3-1 (or the pseudogene TRBV3-2) with TRBJ1-5; D is unclear. CDR3 length: 14 residues. Germline V CDR1 and CDR2: LGHDT, YNNKEL (reference sequence). The V gene lost 0 bases and the J gene lost 4 bases, with 7 bases spanning the gap. CDR3 sequence (DNA): TGTGCCAGCAGCCAAGATACGGGGAATCAGCCCCAGCATTTT. Its protein is CASSQDTGNQPQHF.

This rearrangement joins TRBV6-2 or TRBV6-3 to TRBJ1-5; D is undetermined. The germline V gene has CDR1 MNHEY and CDR2 SVGEGT. The CDR3 is made up of 15 amino acids. V lost 3 bases, J lost 2 bases, and 11 bases lay in between. The CDR3 DNA reads as TGTGCCAGCAGTTATTCTTCCGTCGGCAATCAGCCCCAGCATTTT. Translated, it gives CASSYSSVGNQPQHF.

The chain recombines TRBV7-9 with TRBJ2-7, with TRBD1 as a possible D gene (6 bases). V was shortened by 5 bases and J by 6 bases, with 14 bases between the two germline ends. Looked up from germline, CDR1 is SEHNR and CDR2 is FQNEAQ (reference sequence). This CDR3 has 13 amino acids. The CDR3 DNA is TGTGCCAGCAGCAGGGGACAACTAGGCGAGCAGTACTTC. Translation: CASSRGQLGEQYF.

Notes on this clone: The sample holds other DNA sequences that translate to the same CDR3. The rearrangement joins TRBV5-1 to TRBJ2-7, with D possibly matching TRBD1 (7 bases). V shed 5 bases and J shed 1 base, with 13 bases lying between them. Germline V CDR1 and CDR2: SGHRS, YFSETQ. This CDR3 spans 14 amino acids. Here the CDR3 DNA reads TGCGCCAGCAGGAGGGGGGACAGATCCTACGAGCAGTACTTC. Its translation: CASRRGDRSYEQYF.

This clone was counted a single time. The chain is built from TRBV7-9 and TRBJ2-3; D gene uncertain. CDR1 is SEHNR, CDR2 FQNEAQ, per germline (reference sequence). This CDR3 has 15 amino acids. V lost 7 bases and J 4 bases, leaving 18 bases between the germline ends. CDR3 nucleotide sequence: TGTGCCAGCACCGTGGGCGCTATCTCCGCAGATACGCAGTATTTT. Amino acid sequence: CASTVGAISADTQYF.

The chain has TRBV11-2 and TRBJ1-2, with 7 bases that match TRBD1. Unmatched junction bases numbered 14, after V lost 4 bases and J lost 6 bases. This CDR3 has 16 residues. Looked up from germline, CDR1 is SGHAT and CDR2 is FQNNGV. The CDR3, as DNA: TGTGCCAGCAGCTCTATCCAAAGAGGGCAGGGGGATGGCTACACCTTC. Translating gives CASSSIQRGQGDGYTF.

The chain uses TRBV6-5 and TRBJ2-1; 10 bases are shared with TRBD1. Germline trimming cut 6 bases from V and 10 bases from J; bases unmatched to any gene: 12. This CDR3 has 15 amino acids. Germline CDR1 MNHEY, CDR2 SVGAGI. CDR3 in DNA: TGTGCCAGCAGGAGCACCGGGACAGGGGCAGCCGAGCAGTTCTTC. Translation: CASRSTGTGAAEQFF.

This chain links TRBV7-3 with TRBJ2-1; 15 bases match TRBD2. Trimming took 0 bases from V and 7 from J; bases not matched to a gene: 7. Germline CDR1 and CDR2: SGHTA and FQGTGA. The CDR3 is made up of 18 amino acids. The DNA of the CDR3 is TGTGCCAGCAGCTTAACGGGACTAGCGGGAGGTCCGGGTAATGAGCAGTTCTTC. Protein sequence: CASSLTGLAGGPGNEQFF.

The chain uses TRBV7-2 and TRBJ2-7; 10 bases agree with TRBD1. The CDR3 consists of 15 residues. CDR1 and CDR2 from the germline V gene are SGHTA and FQGNSA. The trim removed 5 bases at V and 6 bases at J, leaving 10 bases unmatched. CDR3 amino acids: CASSPLSGTGAEQYF. CDR3 sequence (DNA): TGTGCCAGCAGCCCCCTCTCCGGGACAGGGGCCGAGCAGTACTTC.

The genes are TRBV25-1 and TRBJ2-7, with 10 bases lining up with TRBD1. The CDR3 loop spans 15 amino acids. V shed 2 bases and J 5 bases; nucleotides not matched to a gene: 6. The germline V gene has CDR1 MGHDK and CDR2 SYGVNS. CDR3 sequence (DNA): TGTGCCAGCAGTGAACCGGGACAGGGGTTCCACGAGCAGTACTTC. It translates to CASSEPGQGFHEQYF.

A few counts support this clone. The chain joins TRBV10-3 to TRBJ1-2, with 8 bases that match TRBD1. There are 13 residues in the CDR3. The ends lost 7 bases at V and 4 bases at J; junction bases unmatched: 5. Germline loops: CDR1 ENHRY, CDR2 SYGVKD. Here the CDR3 reads CAITGGRLYGYTF. The CDR3 DNA sequence: TGTGCCATCACAGGGGGCAGGCTCTATGGCTACACCTTC.

In the case of this clone: Other DNA sequences in the same sample also yield this CDR3. The chain joins TRBV6-2 or TRBV6-3 to TRBJ1-6, with D possibly TRBD1 on 5 matching bases. There are 15 residues in the CDR3. The V and J ends lost 4 bases and 5 bases respectively, with 12 bases between them. CDR1 is MNHEY, CDR2 SVGEGT, per germline. The CDR3 protein is CASSSIGVDNSPLHF. The CDR3 nucleotides read TGTGCCAGCAGTTCGATAGGGGTGGATAATTCACCCCTCCACTTT.

The V and J genes are TRBV19 and TRBJ2-1, with 9 bases lining up with TRBD2. Germline CDR1 LNHDA, CDR2 SQIVND (reference sequence). The length of the CDR3 is 15 residues. The ends lost 5 bases at V and 6 bases at J; junction bases unmatched: 8. CDR3 sequence reads: CASSVLAGVPNEQFF. CDR3 DNA: TGTGCCAGTAGTGTTTTAGCGGGAGTCCCCAATGAGCAGTTCTTC.